This record covers a single T cell receptor beta chain. As yet, its antigen is unknown. The CDR3 extends over 14 amino acids. The germline CDR1 and CDR2 sequences are MNHEY and SVGEGT. Trimming removed 5 bases from V and 4 bases from J; junction bases left unmatched: 6. This record comes from a study of CD8 T cells in ankylosing spondylitis. In making TCR beta libraries, quantitative 5'-RACE with molecular barcodes was used. TCRdb used MiXCR to reprocess the 5' RACE reads, holding one entry per CDR3 protein. The sample holds 200,000 to 250,000 distinct CDR3 sequences; 10% are singletons and the top ten take roughly a fifth. Study-wide points: Reportedly, significant enrichment of disease-linked clones occurred in matched ankylosing spondylitis synovial fluid. Seemingly distinctive of ankylosing spondylitis blood was a TCR beta motif formed by eight highly homologous variants. Those disease-linked clones were CD8+; they were also relatively rare in peripheral blood.

The sequenced material came from blood, either unsorted or a sorted T cell fraction (not recorded which). This chain connects TRBV6-2 or TRBV6-3 to TRBJ1-1, with 8 bases lining up with TRBD1. The TCR originated in a male donor with ankylosing spondylitis or in good health (not recorded which). Here the CDR3 reads CASSDGQGSTEAFF. The DNA of the CDR3 is TGTGCCAGCAGTGACGGACAGGGTTCCACTGAAGCTTTCTTT.